Sequencing of this TCR beta chain was carried out in a study of cytomegalovirus exposure and HLA in healthy donors. Study-wide background: It was reported in a later analysis that the roughly 120 validation repertoires used the same platform as the approximately 620 first-cohort repertoires. Study observations and caveats: According to a subsequent analysis, TCR clusters from the first cohort were inclined to appear together in the 120 or so validation repertoires. In vitro experiments confirmed that a few CMV-associated chains were specific for CMV antigens.

The donors belonged to the approximately 120-subject validation cohort, separate from the approximately 670-subject first cohort. Using immunoSEQ multiplex PCR, the repertoire was profiled, and TCRdb retains in-frame clones only, with some absent. The data contain 250,000 or so clones, 90% of them singletons. In the case of this clone: What it recognizes is unknown.

This receptor was taken from a woman younger than 30 in good health and CMV-seronegative. Sequencing was performed on PBMCs.

The CDR3 spells CASSQDRRRRGETQYF. In nucleotides, the CDR3 is TGTGCCAGCAGCCAAGACCGTCGGAGGCGCGGGGAGACCCAGTACTTC. This sequence joins TRBV14 and TRBJ2-5, with D possibly TRBD2 on 5 matching bases. Per the germline V gene, CDR1 is SGHDN and CDR2 is FVKESK. The CDR3 is 16 amino acids. With 0 bases removed from V and 5 bases from J, the gap between germline ends came to 16 bases.